The 22 T cell receptor beta chains listed next were all sequenced from one sample in a study of cytomegalovirus exposure and HLA in healthy donors. Researchers ran the PCR with 60 Vbeta and 13 Jbeta primers. Produced via immunoSEQ multiplex PCR; TCRdb's table is partial and in-frame only. The data show roughly 150,000 clones, over 80% seen once. Sequencing used PBMCs. These receptors were obtained from a male donor in good health and CMV-seronegative.

The gene calls are TRBV7-6 and TRBJ1-2; tentative D call: TRBD1 (6 bases). The germline CDR1 and CDR2 sequences are SGHVS and FNYEAQ. With 4 bases removed from V and 3 bases from J, the gap between germline ends came to 12 bases. The CDR3 has 14 residues. CDR3 sequence: CASSSIAGDYGYTF. In DNA, the CDR3 is TGTGCCAGCAGCTCCATTGCAGGGGACTATGGCTACACCTTC.

The rearrangement joins TRBV5-1 to TRBJ1-6, with 10 bases that match TRBD1. The CDR3 extends over 15 amino acids. Germline-derived CDR1 and CDR2 are SGHRS and YFSETQ. V lost 4 bases, J lost 7 bases, and 5 bases stayed unmatched. The CDR3, as DNA: TGCGCCAGCAGCAATCTGGACAGGGGGAATTCACCCCTCCACTTT. Protein sequence: CASSNLDRGNSPLHF.

The chain links TRBV10-3 to TRBJ2-3; 10 positions agree with TRBD2. The CDR3 length is 12 residues. From germline, CDR1 is ENHRY and CDR2 SYGVKD. The CDR3 sequence: CVTAGGSDTQYF. DNA of the CDR3: TGTGTCACAGCGGGGGGGTCGGATACGCAGTATTTT.

This sequence joins TRBV4-2 and TRBJ2-3; D gene ambiguous. The CDR3 loop spans 15 amino acids. The germline gives CDR1 LGHNA, CDR2 YNFKEQ. V lost 0 bases to trimming and J lost 4 bases, with 11 bases between them. The CDR3 sequence is CASSQDSGASDTQYF. CDR3 coding DNA: TGTGCCAGCAGCCAAGATTCGGGTGCCTCAGATACGCAGTATTTT.

This clone was recorded once. This chain links TRBV6-5 with TRBJ1-1; D remains ambiguous. The CDR3 is 16 residues long. V was shortened by 0 bases and J by 2 bases, with 13 bases between the two germline ends. Germline V gene data show CDR1 as MNHEY and CDR2 as SVGAGI. The CDR3 region has the DNA TGTGCCAGCAGTTACTCAAGGGAGGGTGGAAACACTGAAGCTTTCTTT. This translates into CASSYSREGGNTEAFF.

This clone was seen more than once but under ten times. The chain uses TRBV19 and TRBJ1-2, with 7 bases that match TRBD1. The CDR3 is 15 amino acids. The V and J ends lost 5 bases and 6 bases, in that order; junction bases with no gene match: 12. Germline V gene lookup returns CDR1 LNHDA and CDR2 SQIVND (reference sequence). CDR3 protein: CASSGSGTVANGYTF. CDR3 bases: TGTGCCAGTAGTGGTTCCGGGACAGTGGCCAATGGCTACACCTTC.

The chain uses TRBV5-1 and TRBJ2-5; D is unresolved. The germline V and J ends were trimmed by 4 bases and 1 base, with 11 bases remaining between them. The germline gives CDR1 SGHRS, CDR2 YFSETQ. This CDR3 has 14 amino acids. CDR3 protein: CASSGTVTQETQYF. CDR3 DNA: TGCGCCAGCAGCGGAACAGTTACCCAAGAGACCCAGTACTTC.

The chain is built from TRBV30 and TRBJ2-7; D might be TRBD2 (6 bases). The ends were cut back, 0 bases at V and 0 bases at J, with 15 bases in the middle. The CDR3 extends over 16 amino acids. CDR1 GTSNPN and CDR2 SVGIG come from the germline V gene (reference sequence). The CDR3 loop is CAWSVLGGAYSYEQYF. DNA of the CDR3: TGTGCCTGGAGTGTACTTGGAGGGGCCTACTCCTACGAGCAGTACTTC.

The chain has TRBV6-5 and TRBJ1-1; 7 bases agree with TRBD1. CDR1 and CDR2 from the germline V gene are MNHEY and SVGAGI. This CDR3 is 12 amino acids long. Losses at the gene ends were 5 bases for V and 7 bases for J; bases not matched to a gene: 4. CDR3 in DNA: TGTGCCAGCAGTCGCCGACAGGGTGAAGCTTTCTTT. It specifies CASSRRQGEAFF.

This chain uses TRBV19 with TRBJ1-1; D gene unclear. This CDR3 spans 15 amino acids. Trimming left V 7 bases short and J 0 bases short, with 15 bases between. Germline V CDR1 and CDR2: LNHDA, SQIVND (reference sequence). The CDR3 bases are TGTGCCAGTAATGGCCCGGGGTTCATGAACACTGAAGCTTTCTTT. Its protein is CASNGPGFMNTEAFF.

This sequence joins TRBV7-9 and TRBJ1-1; D unclear. The CDR3 extends over 11 amino acids. Germline V gene sequence: CDR1 SEHNR, CDR2 FQNEAQ (reference sequence). V was cut by 4 bases and J by 11 bases, with 11 bases left in between. The DNA of the CDR3 is TGTGCCAGCAGCTACGACATCTATGCTTTCTTT. Protein product: CASSYDIYAFF.

This clone came up once. The chain is built from TRBV5-6 and TRBJ2-3; 7 nucleotides line up with TRBD1. The V gene end was trimmed by 0 bases and the J gene end by 1 base; junction bases not matched to a gene: 2. CDR3 length equals 15 residues. Germline values: CDR1 SGHDT, CDR2 YYEEEE. CDR3 sequence (DNA): TGTGCCAGCAGCTTGGGGGACAGTCGCACAGATACGCAGTATTTT. Its protein product is CASSLGDSRTDTQYF.

A single count supports this clone. The chain combines TRBV5-4 with TRBJ2-4, with 8 nucleotides matching TRBD1. CDR1 is SGHNT and CDR2 is YYREEE in the germline V gene (reference sequence). J lost 0 bases, V lost 4 bases, and 6 bases had no gene match. The CDR3 has 16 amino acids. Here the CDR3 reads CASSQRTGLAKNIQYF. The DNA for the CDR3 is TGTGCCAGCAGCCAGCGGACAGGGCTAGCCAAAAACATTCAGTACTTC.

The chain uses TRBV7-6 and TRBJ2-5; 8 bases are a match to TRBD1. V shed 5 bases, J shed 5 bases, and the junction held 7 bases outside the gene matches. This CDR3 has 14 residues. Germline CDR1 SGHVS, CDR2 FNYEAQ. The CDR3 region is CASSQGASKETQYF. DNA for the CDR3: TGTGCCAGCAGCCAGGGGGCGTCCAAGGAGACCCAGTACTTC. Full variable domain (outside the CDR3, taken from reference TRBV7-6 and TRBJ2-5): GAGVSQSPRYKVTKRGQDVALRCDPISGHVSLYWYRQALGQGPEFLTYFNYEAQQDKSGLPNDRFSAERPEGSISTLTIQRTEQRDSAMYRCASSQGASKETQYFGPGTRLLVL.

The chain uses TRBV7-9 and TRBJ1-1, with TRBD1 matching over 9 bases. V lost 3 bases to trimming and J lost 1 base; unmatched junction nucleotides: 3. Germline CDR1 is SEHNR and CDR2 is FQNEAQ (reference sequence). This CDR3 has 15 residues. CDR3 sequence: CASSLGQGENTEAFF. The CDR3 DNA reads as TGTGCCAGCAGCTTGGGACAGGGAGAGAACACTGAAGCTTTCTTT.

This rearrangement joins TRBV6-1 to TRBJ1-1; D unresolved. Germline V gives CDR1 MNHNS, CDR2 SASEGT. The CDR3 covers 14 residues. V shed 3 bases and J shed 0 bases, with 8 bases lying between them. CDR3 DNA sequence: TGTGCCAGCAGTGAGCAGGTAGTGAACACTGAAGCTTTCTTT. Amino acids: CASSEQVVNTEAFF.

The J gene is TRBJ2-3, the V gene TRBV5-1; D not resolved. Germline CDR1 and CDR2: SGHRS and YFSETQ. The CDR3 is made up of 15 amino acids. Trimming removed 2 bases at V and 0 bases at J, with 10 bases between. The CDR3 spells CASSLHSSSTDTQYF. Here the CDR3 DNA reads TGCGCCAGCAGCTTACACAGTAGTAGCACAGATACGCAGTATTTT.

The J gene is TRBJ2-5, the V gene TRBV6-5; TRBD2 might be the D (6 bases). Germline values: CDR1 MNHEY, CDR2 SVGAGI. The ends were cut back, 0 bases at V and 5 bases at J, with 7 bases in the middle. This CDR3 spans 13 amino acids. The CDR3, as DNA: TGTGCCAGCAGTTACTCGGAGGGGGAGACCCAGTACTTC. This sequence encodes CASSYSEGETQYF.

The rearrangement links TRBV5-4 to TRBJ2-7; 11 bases map to TRBD2. The germline gives CDR1 SGHNT, CDR2 YYREEE (reference sequence). The CDR3 contains 18 residues. V was clipped by 4 bases and J by 0 bases; unmatched bases: 12. CDR3 nucleotides: TGTGCCAGCAGCCTGCTTACTAGCGGGGGACCTAGCTCCTACGAGCAGTACTTC. It translates to CASSLLTSGGPSSYEQYF.

The chain employs TRBV5-1 and TRBJ1-2; D gene uncertain. The CDR3 consists of 12 residues. Germline V lookup: CDR1 SGHRS, CDR2 YFSETQ. V was cut by 4 bases and J by 4 bases, with 8 bases left in between. The DNA of the CDR3 is TGCGCCAGCAGCCCTGAGGGCTATGGCTACACCTTC. It encodes CASSPEGYGYTF.

This rearrangement joins TRBV4-1 to TRBJ2-2; the match to TRBD2 covers 8 bases. The V gene's germline CDR1 is MGHRA and CDR2 YSYEKL. The CDR3 loop spans 15 amino acids. V was pared by 4 bases and J by 2 bases, with 3 bases of the junction left unmatched. CDR3 bases: TGCGCCAGCAGCCCCGGGACTAGAAACACCGGGGAGCTGTTTTTT. Protein sequence: CASSPGTRNTGELFF.

The chain uses TRBV2 and TRBJ2-2; 7 bases map to TRBD1. V was pared by 4 bases and J by 6 bases, with 5 bases of the junction left unmatched. CDR1 and CDR2 (germline): SNHLY, FYNNEI. The CDR3 spans 14 residues. CDR3 nucleotide sequence: TGTGCCAGCAGTGCCAGGCAGGGGGCCGGGGAGCTGTTTTTT. Encoded protein: CASSARQGAGELFF.